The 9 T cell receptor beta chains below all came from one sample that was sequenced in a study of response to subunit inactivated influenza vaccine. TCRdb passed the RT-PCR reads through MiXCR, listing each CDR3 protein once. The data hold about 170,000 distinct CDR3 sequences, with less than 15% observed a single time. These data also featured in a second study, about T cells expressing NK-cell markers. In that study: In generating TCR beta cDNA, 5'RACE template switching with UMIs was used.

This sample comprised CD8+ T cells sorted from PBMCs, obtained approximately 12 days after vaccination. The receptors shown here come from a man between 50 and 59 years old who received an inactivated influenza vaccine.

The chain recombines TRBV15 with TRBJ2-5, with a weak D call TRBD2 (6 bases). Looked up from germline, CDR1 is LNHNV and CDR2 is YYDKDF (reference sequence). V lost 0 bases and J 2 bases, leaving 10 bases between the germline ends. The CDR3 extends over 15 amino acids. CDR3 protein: CATSRDRGVQETQYF. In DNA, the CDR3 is TGTGCCACCAGCAGAGATCGCGGGGTACAAGAGACCCAGTACTTC.

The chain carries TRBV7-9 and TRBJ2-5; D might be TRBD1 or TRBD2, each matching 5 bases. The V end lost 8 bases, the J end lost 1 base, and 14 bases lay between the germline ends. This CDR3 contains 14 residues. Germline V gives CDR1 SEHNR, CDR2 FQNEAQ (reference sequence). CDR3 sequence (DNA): TGTGCCAGCGGGGACCGACGGGTCCAAGAGACCCAGTACTTC. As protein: CASGDRRVQETQYF.

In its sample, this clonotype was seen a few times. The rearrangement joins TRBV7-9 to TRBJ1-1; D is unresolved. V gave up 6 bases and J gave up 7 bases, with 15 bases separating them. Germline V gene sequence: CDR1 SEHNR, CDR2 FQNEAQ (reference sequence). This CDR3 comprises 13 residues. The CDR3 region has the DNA TGTGCCAGCAGAACCCCCGGTGGCATTGAAGCTTTCTTT. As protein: CASRTPGGIEAFF.

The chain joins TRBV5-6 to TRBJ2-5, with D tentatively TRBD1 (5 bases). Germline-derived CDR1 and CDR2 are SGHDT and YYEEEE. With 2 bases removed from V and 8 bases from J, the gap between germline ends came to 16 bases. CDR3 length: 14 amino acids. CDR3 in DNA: TGTGCCAGCAGCTTCTCGGCCAGGGTGAAAACCCAGTACTTC. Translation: CASSFSARVKTQYF. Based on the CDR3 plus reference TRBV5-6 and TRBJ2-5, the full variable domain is DAGVTQSPTHLIKTRGQQVTLRCSPKSGHDTVSWYQQALGQGPQFIFQYYEEEERQRGNFPDRFSGHQFPNYSSELNVNALLLGDSALYLCASSFSARVKTQYFGPGTRLLVL.

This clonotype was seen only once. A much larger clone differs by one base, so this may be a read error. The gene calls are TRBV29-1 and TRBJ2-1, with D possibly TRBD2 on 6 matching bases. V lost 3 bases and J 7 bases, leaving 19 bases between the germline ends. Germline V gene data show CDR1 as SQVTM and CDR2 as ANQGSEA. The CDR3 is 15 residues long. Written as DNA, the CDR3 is TGCAGCGTTGAGGGGGTAGCGGCCGACAAGAATGAGCAGTTCTTC. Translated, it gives CSVEGVAADKNEQFF.

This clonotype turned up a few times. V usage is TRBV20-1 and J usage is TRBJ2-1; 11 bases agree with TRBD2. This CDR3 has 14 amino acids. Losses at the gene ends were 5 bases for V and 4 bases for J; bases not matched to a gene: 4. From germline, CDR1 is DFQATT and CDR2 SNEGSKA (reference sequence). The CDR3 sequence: CSARRLAGYNEQFF. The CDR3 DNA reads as TGCAGTGCTCGACGACTAGCGGGGTACAATGAGCAGTTCTTC.

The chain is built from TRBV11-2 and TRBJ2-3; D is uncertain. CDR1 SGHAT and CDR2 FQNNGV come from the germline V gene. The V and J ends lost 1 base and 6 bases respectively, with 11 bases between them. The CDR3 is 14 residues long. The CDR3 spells CASSLVAGHDTQYF. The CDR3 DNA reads TGTGCCAGCAGCTTAGTGGCTGGTCACGATACGCAGTATTTT.

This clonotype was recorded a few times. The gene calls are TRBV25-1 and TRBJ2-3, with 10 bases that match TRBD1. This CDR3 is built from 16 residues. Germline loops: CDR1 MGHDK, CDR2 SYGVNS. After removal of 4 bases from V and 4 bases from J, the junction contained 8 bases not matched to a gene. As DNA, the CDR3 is TGTGCCAGCAGTGGACCAGTAGACAGGGGGCCAGATACGCAGTATTTT. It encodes CASSGPVDRGPDTQYF. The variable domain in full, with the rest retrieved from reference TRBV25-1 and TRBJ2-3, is EADIYQTPRYLVIGTGKKITLECSQTMGHDKMYWYQQDPGMELHLIHYSYGVNSTEKGDLSSESTVSRIRTEHFPLTLESARPSHTSQYLCASSGPVDRGPDTQYFGPGTRLTVL.

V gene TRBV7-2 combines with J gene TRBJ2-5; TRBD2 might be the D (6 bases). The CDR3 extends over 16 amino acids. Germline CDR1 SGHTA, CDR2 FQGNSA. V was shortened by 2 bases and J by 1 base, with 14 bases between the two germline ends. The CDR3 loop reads CASSLWGVAGQETQYF. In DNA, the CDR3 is TGTGCCAGCAGCTTATGGGGGGTCGCGGGCCAAGAGACCCAGTACTTC.